This T cell receptor beta chain stems from a study of T-cell memory formation after mild COVID-19. As for the study in general: TCR clusters were mostly confined to one donor each.

It was 5'RACE with constant-segment primers that produced the TCR alpha and TCR beta cDNA libraries, which carried sample barcodes and UMIs. TCRdb re-called the 5' RACE reads through MiXCR, storing one row per CDR3 protein. Found here are 250,000 to 350,000 distinct CDR3 sequences, 13% to 15% of them singletons; the top ten hold roughly a fifth. Trimming took 0 bases from V and 1 from J, leaving 12 bases between them. The CDR3 is made up of 17 amino acids. Germline assignment: CDR1 MNHEY and CDR2 SVGAGI. General study findings and limits: Whether day 37 second-wave clones are SARS-CoV-2-specific was not confirmed. Balance between CD4 and CD8 was seen in clones contracting day 15 to 85, and a CD4+ lean was seen in later expanders.

Regarding this clonotype: No antigen is known for it.

The chain couples TRBV6-5 to TRBJ2-2; D call uncertain. This clonotype originated in a man younger than 30 who had mild COVID-19 (a few samples of this study predate the infection). Cell type and time point are not known. Sequencing was performed on PBMCs or a T cell subset sorted from them (not recorded which). In nucleotides, the CDR3 is TGTGCCAGCAGTTACTCCGATCCCCTTATGAACACCGGGGAGCTGTTTTTT. This encodes CASSYSDPLMNTGELFF.